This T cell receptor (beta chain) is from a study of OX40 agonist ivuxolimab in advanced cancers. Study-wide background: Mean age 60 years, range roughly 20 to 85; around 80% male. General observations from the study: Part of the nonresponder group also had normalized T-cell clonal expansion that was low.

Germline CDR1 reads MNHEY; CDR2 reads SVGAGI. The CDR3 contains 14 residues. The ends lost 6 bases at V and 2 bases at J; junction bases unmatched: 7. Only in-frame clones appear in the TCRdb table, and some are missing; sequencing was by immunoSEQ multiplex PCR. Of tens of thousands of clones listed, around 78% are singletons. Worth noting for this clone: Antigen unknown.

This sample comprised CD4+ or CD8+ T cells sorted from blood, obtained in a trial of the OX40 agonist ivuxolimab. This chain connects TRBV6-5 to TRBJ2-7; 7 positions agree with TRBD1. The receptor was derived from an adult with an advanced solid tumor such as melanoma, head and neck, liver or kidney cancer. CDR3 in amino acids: CASSLPQGPYEQYF. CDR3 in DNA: TGTGCCAGCAGCCTACCACAGGGGCCCTACGAGCAGTACTTC.